The subject of this entry is one TCR beta chain. Its antigen remains unknown. The record originates from a study of cytomegalovirus exposure and HLA in healthy donors. General observations from the study: The authors confirmed in vitro that three CMV-associated chains were specific for CMV antigens. The study flagged about 150 TCR beta chains as cytomegalovirus-associated.

The table came from immunoSEQ multiplex PCR; TCRdb's copy has only in-frame clones and leaves some out. The table lists hundreds of thousands of clones, roughly 87% of them singletons. CDR1 SGHVS and CDR2 FQNEAQ come from the germline V gene. CDR3 size: 16 residues. With 4 bases removed from V and 0 bases from J, the gap between germline ends came to 13 bases. The sequencing sample was made of PBMCs. V usage is TRBV7-8 and J usage is TRBJ1-5; unclear D gene. This receptor was taken from a man between 18 and 29 years old in good health and CMV-seropositive. The CDR3 region is CASSSQDLYSNQPQHF. In DNA form, the CDR3 reads TGTGCCAGCAGCTCCCAGGATCTTTATAGCAATCAGCCCCAGCATTTT.